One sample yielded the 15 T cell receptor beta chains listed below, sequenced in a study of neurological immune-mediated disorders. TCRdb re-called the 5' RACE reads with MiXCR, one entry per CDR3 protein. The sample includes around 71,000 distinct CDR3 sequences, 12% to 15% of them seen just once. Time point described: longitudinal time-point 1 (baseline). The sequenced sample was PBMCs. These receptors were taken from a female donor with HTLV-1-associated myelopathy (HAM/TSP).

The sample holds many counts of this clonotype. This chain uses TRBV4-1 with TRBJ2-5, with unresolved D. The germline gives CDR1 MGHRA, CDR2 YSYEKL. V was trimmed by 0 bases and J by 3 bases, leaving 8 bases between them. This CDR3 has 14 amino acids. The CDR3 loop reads CASSQDGREETQYF. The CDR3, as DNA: TGCGCCAGCAGCCAAGACGGACGGGAAGAGACCCAGTACTTC.

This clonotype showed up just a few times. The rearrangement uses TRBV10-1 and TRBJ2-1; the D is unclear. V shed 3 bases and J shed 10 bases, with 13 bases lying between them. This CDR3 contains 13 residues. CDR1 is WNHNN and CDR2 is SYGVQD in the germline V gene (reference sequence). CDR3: CASSDGWVREQFF. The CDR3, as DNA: TGCGCCAGCAGTGACGGATGGGTCAGGGAGCAGTTCTTC.

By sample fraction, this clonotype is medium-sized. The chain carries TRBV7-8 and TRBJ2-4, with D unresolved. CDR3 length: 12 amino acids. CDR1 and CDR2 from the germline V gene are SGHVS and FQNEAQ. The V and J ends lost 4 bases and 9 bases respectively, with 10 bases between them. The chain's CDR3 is CASSSRSGIQYF. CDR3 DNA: TGTGCCAGCAGCTCTCGGTCGGGCATTCAGTACTTC.

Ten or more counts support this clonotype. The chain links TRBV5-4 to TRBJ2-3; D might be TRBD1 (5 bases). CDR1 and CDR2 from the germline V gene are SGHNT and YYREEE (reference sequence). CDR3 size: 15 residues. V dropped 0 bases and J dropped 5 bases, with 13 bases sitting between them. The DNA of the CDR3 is TGTGCCAGCAGCTTGGCAGGGTTTAGGTTAGATACGCAGTATTTT. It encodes CASSLAGFRLDTQYF.

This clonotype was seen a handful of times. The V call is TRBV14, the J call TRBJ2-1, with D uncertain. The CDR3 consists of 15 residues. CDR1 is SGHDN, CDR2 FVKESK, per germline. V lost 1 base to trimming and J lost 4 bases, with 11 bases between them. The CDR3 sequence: CASSQAGVGYNEQFF. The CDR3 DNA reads TGTGCCAGCAGCCAAGCGGGTGTCGGATACAATGAGCAGTTCTTC.

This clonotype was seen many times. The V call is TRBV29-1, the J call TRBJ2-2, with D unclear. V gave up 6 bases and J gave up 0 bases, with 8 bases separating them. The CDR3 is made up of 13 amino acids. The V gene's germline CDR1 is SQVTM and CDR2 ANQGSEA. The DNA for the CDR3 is TGCAGCGTGGCTACAGCGAACACCGGGGAGCTGTTTTTT. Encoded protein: CSVATANTGELFF.

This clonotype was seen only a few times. The CDR3 is CASSPGEYGDTQYF. CDR3 nucleotides: TGTGCCAGCAGTCCAGGAGAGTATGGGGATACGCAGTATTTT. The genes are TRBV27 and TRBJ2-3; D ambiguous. V lost 5 bases and J 6 bases, leaving 15 bases between the germline ends. Germline V CDR1 and CDR2: MNHEY, SMNVEV (reference sequence). This CDR3 is built from 14 residues.

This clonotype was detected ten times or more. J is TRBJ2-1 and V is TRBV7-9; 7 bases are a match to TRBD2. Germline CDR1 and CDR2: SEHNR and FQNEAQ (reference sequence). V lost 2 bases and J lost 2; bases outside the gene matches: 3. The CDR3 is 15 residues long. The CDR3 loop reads CASSLFAGAYNEQFF. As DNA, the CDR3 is TGTGCCAGCAGCTTATTTGCGGGGGCCTACAATGAGCAGTTCTTC.

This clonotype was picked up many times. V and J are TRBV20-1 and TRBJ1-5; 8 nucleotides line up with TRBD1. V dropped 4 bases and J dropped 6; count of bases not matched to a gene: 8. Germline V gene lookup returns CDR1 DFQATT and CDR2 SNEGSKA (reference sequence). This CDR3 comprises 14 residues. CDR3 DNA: TGCAGTGCTACCCTCCCAGGGGGCTTTCAGCCCCAGCATTTT. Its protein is CSATLPGGFQPQHF.

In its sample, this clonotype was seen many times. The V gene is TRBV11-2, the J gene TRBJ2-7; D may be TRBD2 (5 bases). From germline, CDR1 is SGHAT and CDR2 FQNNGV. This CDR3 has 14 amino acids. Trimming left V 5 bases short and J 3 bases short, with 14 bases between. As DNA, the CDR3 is TGTGCCAGCAGCGCCATTATGGGGAGCTACGAGCAGTACTTC. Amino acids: CASSAIMGSYEQYF.

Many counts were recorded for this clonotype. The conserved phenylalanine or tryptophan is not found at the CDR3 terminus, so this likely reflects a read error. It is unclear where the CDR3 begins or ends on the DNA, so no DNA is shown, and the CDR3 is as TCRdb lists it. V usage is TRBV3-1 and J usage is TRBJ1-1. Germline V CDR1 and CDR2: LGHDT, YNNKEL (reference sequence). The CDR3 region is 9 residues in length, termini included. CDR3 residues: CASSQERAS.

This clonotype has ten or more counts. CDR3 in amino acids: CASSLKGGSGGAMGNEQFF. CDR3 nucleotides: TGTGCCAGCAGCCTCAAGGGCGGGAGCGGGGGGGCAATGGGGAATGAGCAGTTCTTC. V usage is TRBV4-2 and J usage is TRBJ2-1, with 10 bases fitting TRBD2. CDR3 length: 19 residues. Losses at the gene ends were 4 bases for V and 7 bases for J; bases not matched to a gene: 19. Germline CDR1 is LGHNA and CDR2 is YNFKEQ.

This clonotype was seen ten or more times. In nucleotides, the CDR3 is TGTGCCAGCAGTTTACCCGTGGGCAGGACCAAAAACATTCAGTACTTC. It is translated as CASSLPVGRTKNIQYF. The genes are TRBV28 and TRBJ2-4; no firm D call. This CDR3 is 16 amino acids long. V shed 2 bases and J shed 2 bases, with 13 bases lying between them. Germline CDR1 MDHEN, CDR2 SYDVKM.

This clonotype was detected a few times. In nucleotides, the CDR3 is TGCGCCAGCTCAAGCGAGGGAGCAACTAATGAAAAACTGTTTTTT. The encoded protein is CASSSEGATNEKLFF. J is TRBJ1-4 and V is TRBV5-1; D uncertain. With 7 bases removed from V and 0 bases from J, the gap between germline ends came to 13 bases. This CDR3 region has 15 residues. The germline gives CDR1 SGHRS, CDR2 YFSETQ. The entire variable domain, with the rest obtained from reference TRBV5-1 and TRBJ1-4, is as follows: KAGVTQTPRYLIKTRGQQVTLSCSPISGHRSVSWYQQTPGQGLQFLFEYFSETQRNKGNFPGRFSGRQFSNSRSEMNVSTLELGDSALYLCASSSEGATNEKLFFGSGTQLSVL.

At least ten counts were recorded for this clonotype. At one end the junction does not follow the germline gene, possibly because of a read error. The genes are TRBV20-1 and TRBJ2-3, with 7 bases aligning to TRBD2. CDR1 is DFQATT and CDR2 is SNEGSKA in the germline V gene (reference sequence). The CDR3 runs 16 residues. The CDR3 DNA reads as TGCAGTGCTAGGAAAGGGAGCGGGGAGAGCACAAATACGCAGTATTTT. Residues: CSARKGSGESTNTQYF.